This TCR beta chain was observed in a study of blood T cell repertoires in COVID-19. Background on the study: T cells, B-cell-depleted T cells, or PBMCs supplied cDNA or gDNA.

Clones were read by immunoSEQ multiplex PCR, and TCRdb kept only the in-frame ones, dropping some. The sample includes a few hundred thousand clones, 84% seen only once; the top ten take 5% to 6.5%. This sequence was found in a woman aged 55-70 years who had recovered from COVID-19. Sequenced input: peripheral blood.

CDR3 DNA sequence: TGTGCCAGCATGAACACAGGGTCCACCGAAAAACTGTTTTTT. Its protein product is CASMNTGSTEKLFF. This chain uses TRBV6-5 with TRBJ1-4, with a possible D match to TRBD1 (6 bases). This CDR3 spans 14 amino acids. The V end was cut by 7 bases, the J end by 8 bases, with 17 bases between. CDR1 MNHEY and CDR2 SVGAGI come from the germline V gene.